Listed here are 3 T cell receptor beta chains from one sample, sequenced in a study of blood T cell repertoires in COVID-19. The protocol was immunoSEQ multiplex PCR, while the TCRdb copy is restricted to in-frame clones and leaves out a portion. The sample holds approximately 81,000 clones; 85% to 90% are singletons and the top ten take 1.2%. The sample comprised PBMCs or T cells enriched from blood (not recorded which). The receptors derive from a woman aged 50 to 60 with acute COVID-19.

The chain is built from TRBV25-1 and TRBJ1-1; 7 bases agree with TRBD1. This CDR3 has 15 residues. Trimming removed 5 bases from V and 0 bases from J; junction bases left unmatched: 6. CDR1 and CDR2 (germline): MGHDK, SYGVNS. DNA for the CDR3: TGTGCCAGCAGTCCGGACAGGACACTGAACACTGAAGCTTTCTTT. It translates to CASSPDRTLNTEAFF.

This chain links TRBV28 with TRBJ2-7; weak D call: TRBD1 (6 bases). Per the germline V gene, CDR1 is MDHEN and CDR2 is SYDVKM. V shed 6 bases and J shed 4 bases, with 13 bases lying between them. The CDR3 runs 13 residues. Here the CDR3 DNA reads TGTGCCAGCAGGCCGGGGCAGGGGTACGAGCAGTACTTC. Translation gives CASRPGQGYEQYF.

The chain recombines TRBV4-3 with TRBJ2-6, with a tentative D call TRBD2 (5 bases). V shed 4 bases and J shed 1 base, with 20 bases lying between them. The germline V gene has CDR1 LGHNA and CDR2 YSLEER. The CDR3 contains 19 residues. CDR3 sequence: CASSPSARGSGSGANVLTF. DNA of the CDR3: TGCGCCAGCAGCCCCTCCGCCCGGGGTTCTGGGTCTGGGGCCAACGTCCTGACTTTC.